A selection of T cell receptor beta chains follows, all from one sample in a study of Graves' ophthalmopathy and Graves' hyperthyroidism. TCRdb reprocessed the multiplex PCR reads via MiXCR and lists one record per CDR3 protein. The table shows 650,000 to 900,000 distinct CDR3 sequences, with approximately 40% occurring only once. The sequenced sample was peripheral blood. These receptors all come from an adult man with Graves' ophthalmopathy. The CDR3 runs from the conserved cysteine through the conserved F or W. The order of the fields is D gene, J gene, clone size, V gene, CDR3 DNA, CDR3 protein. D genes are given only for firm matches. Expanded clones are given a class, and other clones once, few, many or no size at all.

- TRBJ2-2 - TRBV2 TGTGCCAGCAAAAGAACCGGGGCCAACACCGGGGAGCTGTTTTTT CASKRTGANTGELFF
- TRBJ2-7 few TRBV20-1 TGCAGTGCTCGCCACCAAGCGGCGTACTCCTACGAGCAGTACTTC CSARHQAAYSYEQYF
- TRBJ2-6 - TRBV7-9 TGTGCCAGCAGCTTAGGGTCAGGGGATTATGGGGCCAACGTCCTGACTTTC CASSLGSGDYGANVLTF
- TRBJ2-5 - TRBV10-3 TGTGCCATCAGTGAGTCCGGGCCATTCCAAGAGACCCAGTACTTC CAISESGPFQETQYF
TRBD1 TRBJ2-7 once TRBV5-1 TGCGCCAGCAGCTTCTCGACAGGGGACCCTTCGTACGAGCAGTACTTC CASSFSTGDPSYEQYF
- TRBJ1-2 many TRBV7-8 TGTGCCAGTAGGCCCCGGGACACCGCTAACTATGGCTACACCTTC CASRPRDTANYGYTF
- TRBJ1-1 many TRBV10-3 TGTGCCATCAGCGACGACAGTCAATTTGAAGCTTTCTTT CAISDDSQFEAFF
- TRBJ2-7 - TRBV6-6 TGTGCCAGCAGTTACGGGCCGAGCTCCTACGAGCAGTACTTC CASSYGPSSYEQYF
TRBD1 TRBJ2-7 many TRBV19 TGTGCCAGCAGCCGGGACAGTACCTACGAGCAGTACTTC CASSRDSTYEQYF
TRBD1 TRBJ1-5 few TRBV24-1 TGTGCCAGTAGGACCGGGACAGGGGGCGCTTATGGCAATCAGCCCCAGCATTTT CASRTGTGGAYGNQPQHF
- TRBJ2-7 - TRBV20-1 TGCAGTGCTAGACCGAGTGAAACTCTGACCTACGAGCAGTACTTC CSARPSETLTYEQYF
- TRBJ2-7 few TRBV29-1 TGCAGCGTTCAGTTCCTCTCCGAGCAGTACTTC CSVQFLSEQYF
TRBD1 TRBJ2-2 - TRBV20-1 TGCAGTGCTAGTCGGGGACAGGGTGCCGGGGAGCTGTTTTTT CSASRGQGAGELFF
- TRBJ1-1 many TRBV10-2 TGCGCCAGCAGTGAGTCAGGGGGTTGGGGTAACACTGAAGCTTTCTTT CASSESGGWGNTEAFF
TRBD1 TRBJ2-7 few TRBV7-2 TGTGCCAGAAGAAACCAGGACAGGCCCAGCTCCTACGAGCAGTACTTC CARRNQDRPSSYEQYF
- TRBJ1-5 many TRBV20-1 TGCAGTGCTAGGATAACTAACAATCAGCCCCAGCATTTT CSARITNNQPQHF
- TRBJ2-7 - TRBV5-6 TGTGCCAGCAGCTTCTCAGGGCTCGACGAGCAGTACTTC CASSFSGLDEQYF
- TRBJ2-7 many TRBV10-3 TGTGCCATCAGTGAAGGTCCCAGGGAGGTCCACTACGAGCAGTACTTC CAISEGPREVHYEQYF
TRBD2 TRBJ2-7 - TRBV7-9 TGTGCCAGCAGCTTATCCGCTAGCGGGAGGGGCGAGCAGTACTTC CASSLSASGRGEQYF
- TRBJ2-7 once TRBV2 TGTGCCAGCAGTACGGGGGCCACCTACGAGCAGTACTTC CASSTGATYEQYF
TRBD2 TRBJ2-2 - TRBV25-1 TGTGCCAGCAGTTTAGCGGGAGGGCTCGGGGAGCTGTTTTTT CASSLAGGLGELFF
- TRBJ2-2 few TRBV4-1 TGCGCCAGCAGCCCTCAGGGGACATCCGGCACCGGGGAGCTGTTTTTT CASSPQGTSGTGELFF
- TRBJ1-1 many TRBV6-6 TGTGCCAGCAGTGCCAGGGTGCGCACTGAAGCTTTCTTT CASSARVRTEAFF
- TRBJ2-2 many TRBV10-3 TGTGCCATATTGAGGGGCACCGGGGAGCTGTTTTTT CAILRGTGELFF
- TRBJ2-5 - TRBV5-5 TGCGCCAGCAGCCCCAGGGGCACGACCTTCCAAGAGACCCAGTACTTC CASSPRGTTFQETQYF
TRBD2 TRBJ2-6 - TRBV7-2 TGTGCCAGCAGCCAAGGACTAGTATCTCGCTCTGGGGCCAACGTCCTGACTTTC CASSQGLVSRSGANVLTF
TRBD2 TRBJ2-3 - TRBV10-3 TGTGCCATTAGTGGGACTAGCGCAGATACGCAGTATTTT CAISGTSADTQYF
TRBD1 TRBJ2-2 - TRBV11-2 TGTGCCAGCAGCTTAGCAGGGGGTAGTATCGGGGAGCTGTTTTTT CASSLAGGSIGELFF
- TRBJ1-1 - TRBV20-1 TGCAGTGCTAGAGGACCGGGACGTATGAACACTGAAGCTTTCTTT CSARGPGRMNTEAFF
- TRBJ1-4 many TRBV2 TGTGCCACGGCCACTGGGATCCAGGGTGAAAAACTGTTTTTT CATATGIQGEKLFF
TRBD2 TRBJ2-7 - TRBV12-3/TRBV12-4 TGTGCCAGCAGTGCTGGGACTAGCGAGTACAATGAGCAGTACTTC CASSAGTSEYNEQYF
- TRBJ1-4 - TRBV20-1 TGCAGTGCTAGGGGCCAGGGGAAGGAAAAACTGTTTTTT CSARGQGKEKLFF
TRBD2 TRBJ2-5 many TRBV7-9 TGTGCCAGCAGCTTAGGCGAACGGTCGGGAGGGACCCAGTACTTC CASSLGERSGGTQYF
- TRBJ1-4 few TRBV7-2 TGTGCCAGCAGTTTACGGGGGCGCGAAAAACTGTTTTTT CASSLRGREKLFF
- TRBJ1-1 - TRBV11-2 TGTGCCAGCAGCTTAGATACAGGTAGAGCTTTCTTT CASSLDTGRAFF
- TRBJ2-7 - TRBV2 TGTGCCAGCAGTTCGGGACTTATCTACGAGCAGTACTTC CASSSGLIYEQYF